This T cell receptor (beta chain) was obtained from a study of Ad26.COV2.S vaccination and SARS-CoV-2 variants. Specified treatment: some 20 received Ad26.COV2.S at low or high dose, single or two shots; several received placebo; per-sample allocation not given. Samples analyzed were those drawn on day 63 after the first vaccine or placebo injection. Clones were sequenced by immunoSEQ multiplex PCR, and TCRdb holds only the in-frame ones, with some missing. This table holds some 340,000 clones, around 85% found once. Trimming left V 4 bases short and J 3 bases short, with 10 bases between. CDR3 length equals 13 residues. CDR1 and CDR2 (germline): LNHDA, SQIVND (reference sequence).

The clonotype was recovered from a person between 18 and 59 years old who received the Ad26.COV2.S COVID-19 vaccine or a placebo. The sample here was peripheral blood, taken in a trial of Ad26.COV2.S vaccine versus placebo. This chain connects TRBV19 to TRBJ2-7; D remains unclear. This CDR3 reads CASSTGRIYEQYF. The CDR3 DNA sequence: TGTGCCAGTAGTACCGGACGGATCTACGAGCAGTACTTC.